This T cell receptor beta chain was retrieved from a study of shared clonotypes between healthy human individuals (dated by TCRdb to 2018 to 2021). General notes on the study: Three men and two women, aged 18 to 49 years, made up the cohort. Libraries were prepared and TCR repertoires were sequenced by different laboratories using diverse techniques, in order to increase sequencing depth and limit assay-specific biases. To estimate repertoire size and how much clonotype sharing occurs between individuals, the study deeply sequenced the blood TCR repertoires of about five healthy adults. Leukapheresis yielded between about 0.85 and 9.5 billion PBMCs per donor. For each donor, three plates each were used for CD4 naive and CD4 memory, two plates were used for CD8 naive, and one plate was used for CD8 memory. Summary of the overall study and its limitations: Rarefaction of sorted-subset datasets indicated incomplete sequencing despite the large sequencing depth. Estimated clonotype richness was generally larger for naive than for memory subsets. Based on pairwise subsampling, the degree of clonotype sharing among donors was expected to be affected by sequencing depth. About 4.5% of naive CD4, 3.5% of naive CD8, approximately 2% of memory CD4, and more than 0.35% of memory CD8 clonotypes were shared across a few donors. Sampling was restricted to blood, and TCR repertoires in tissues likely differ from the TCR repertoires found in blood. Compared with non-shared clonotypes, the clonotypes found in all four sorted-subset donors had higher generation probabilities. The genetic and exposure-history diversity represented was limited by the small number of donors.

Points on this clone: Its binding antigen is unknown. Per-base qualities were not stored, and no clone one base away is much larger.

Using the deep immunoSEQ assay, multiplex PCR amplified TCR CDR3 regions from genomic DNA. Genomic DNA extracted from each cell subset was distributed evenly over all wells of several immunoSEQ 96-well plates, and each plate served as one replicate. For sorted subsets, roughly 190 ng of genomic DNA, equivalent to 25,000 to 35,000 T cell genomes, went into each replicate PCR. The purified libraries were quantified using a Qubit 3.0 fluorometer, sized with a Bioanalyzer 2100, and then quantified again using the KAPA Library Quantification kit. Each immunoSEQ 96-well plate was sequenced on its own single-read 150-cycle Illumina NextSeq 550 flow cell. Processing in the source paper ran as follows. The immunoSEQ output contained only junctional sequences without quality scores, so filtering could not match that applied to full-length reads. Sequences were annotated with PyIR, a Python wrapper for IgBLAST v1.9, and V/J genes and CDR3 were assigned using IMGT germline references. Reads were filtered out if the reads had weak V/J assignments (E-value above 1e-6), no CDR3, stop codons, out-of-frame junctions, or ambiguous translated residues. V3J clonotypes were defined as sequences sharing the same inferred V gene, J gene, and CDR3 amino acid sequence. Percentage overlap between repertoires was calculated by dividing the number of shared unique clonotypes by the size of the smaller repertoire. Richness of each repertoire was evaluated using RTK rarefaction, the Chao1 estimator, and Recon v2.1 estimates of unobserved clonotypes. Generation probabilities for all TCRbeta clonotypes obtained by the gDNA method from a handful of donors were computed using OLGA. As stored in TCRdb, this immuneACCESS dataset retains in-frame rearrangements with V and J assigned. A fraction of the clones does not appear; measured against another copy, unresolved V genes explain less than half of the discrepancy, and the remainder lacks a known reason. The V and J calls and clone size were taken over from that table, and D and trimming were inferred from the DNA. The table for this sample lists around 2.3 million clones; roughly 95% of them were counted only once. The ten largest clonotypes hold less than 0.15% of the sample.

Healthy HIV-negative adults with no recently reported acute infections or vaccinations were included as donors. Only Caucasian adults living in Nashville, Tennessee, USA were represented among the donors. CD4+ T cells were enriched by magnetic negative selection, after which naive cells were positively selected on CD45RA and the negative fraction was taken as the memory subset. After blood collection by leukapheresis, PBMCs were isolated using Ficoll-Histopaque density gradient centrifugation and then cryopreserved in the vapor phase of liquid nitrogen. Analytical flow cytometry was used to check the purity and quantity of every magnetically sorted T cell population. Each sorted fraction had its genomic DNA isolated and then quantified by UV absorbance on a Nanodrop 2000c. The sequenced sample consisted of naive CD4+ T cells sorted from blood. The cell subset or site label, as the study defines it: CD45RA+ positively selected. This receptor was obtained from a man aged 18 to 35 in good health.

The CDR3 region: CASGLVLGRFAYEQYF. The nucleotides read TGTGCTAGTGGTTTGGTACTAGGCAGGTTTGCCTACGAGCAGTACTTC. The chain links TRBV12-5 with TRBJ2-7; the D gene is possibly TRBD2, with 5 bases matching. The CDR3 numbers 16 residues from cysteine through phenylalanine. Only CDR3 DNA remains: 48 bases, in frame from the first base. Trimming costs V 0 bases and J 2 bases, and their ends lie 14 bases apart. The germline V gene gives CDR1 as LGHNT and CDR2 as FRNRAP.